These 21 T cell receptor beta chains share one sample of origin, sequenced in a study of T cell changes during pregnancy in multiple sclerosis. Clones were sequenced by immunoSEQ multiplex PCR, and TCRdb holds only the in-frame ones, with some missing. The top ten hold 0.7% to 0.9% of the sample, which has about 61,000 clones, 85% to 90% seen once. The starting material was peripheral blood, obtained in the first trimester of pregnancy. The source of these receptors is a female donor in good health, enrolled as a control in a pregnancy study.

The chain employs TRBV7-9 and TRBJ1-1; possibly TRBD1 for D (6 bases). Between the trimmed V and J ends, which lost 8 bases and 8 bases, there was a span of 15 bases. Looked up from germline, CDR1 is SEHNR and CDR2 is FQNEAQ (reference sequence). This CDR3 is 12 amino acids long. CDR3 region: CASQGRGREAFF. The CDR3 region has the DNA TGTGCCAGCCAAGGGAGGGGGAGGGAAGCTTTCTTT.

A word on this clone: This CDR3 is also generated by other DNA sequences in the sample. This CDR3 reads CASSPRLAGDGELFF. CDR3 nucleotides: TGTGCCAGCAGTCCGCGACTAGCGGGAGACGGGGAGCTGTTTTTT. The chain couples TRBV6-5 to TRBJ2-2; 12 nucleotides align to TRBD2. Per germline, CDR1 MNHEY and CDR2 SVGAGI. The CDR3 extends over 15 amino acids. With 5 bases clipped from V and 7 bases from J, the junction kept 5 bases outside the gene matches.

This chain joins TRBV5-6 and TRBJ2-7; D remains unclear. Germline CDR1 SGHDT, CDR2 YYEEEE. The CDR3 runs 15 residues. V was shortened by 0 bases and J by 2 bases, with 12 bases between the two germline ends. This chain's CDR3 is CASSLVAEPPYEQYF. The CDR3 nucleotides are TGTGCCAGCAGCTTGGTCGCGGAACCTCCCTACGAGCAGTACTTC.

This chain joins TRBV11-2 and TRBJ1-2, with 8 bases aligning to TRBD1. The CDR3 is made up of 14 amino acids. V trimming: 2 bases; J trimming: 5 bases; junction bases outside the gene matches: 4. In germline, CDR1 is SGHAT, CDR2 FQNNGV. The CDR3 reads CASSLSTGEYGYTF. The CDR3 DNA follows: TGTGCCAGCAGCTTATCGACAGGGGAGTATGGCTACACCTTC. The whole variable domain, filled in from reference TRBV11-2 and TRBJ1-2, reads EAGVAQSPRYKIIEKRQSVAFWCNPISGHATLYWYQQILGQGPKLLIQFQNNGVVDDSQLPKDRFSAERLKGVDSTLKIQPAKLEDSAVYLCASSLSTGEYGYTFGSGTRLTVV.

This chain joins TRBV19 and TRBJ1-2; D unclear. Germline V CDR1 and CDR2: LNHDA, SQIVND (reference sequence). CDR3 size: 15 residues. Trimming removed 10 bases at V and 1 base at J, with 19 bases between. In DNA form, the CDR3 reads TGTGCCACCCAAGAGGGAGGCAGAAATAACTATGGCTACACCTTC. Protein product: CATQEGGRNNYGYTF.

The V gene is TRBV4-2, the J gene TRBJ2-5, with 12 bases that match TRBD2. Per germline, CDR1 LGHNA and CDR2 YNFKEQ. The CDR3 is made up of 15 amino acids. V shed 4 bases and J 3 bases; nucleotides not matched to a gene: 3. The CDR3 sequence is CASSPRLAGEETQYF. The CDR3 coding sequence is TGTGCCAGCAGCCCGAGACTAGCGGGGGAAGAGACCCAGTACTTC.

The chain joins TRBV5-6 to TRBJ2-7; 7 bases align to TRBD2. V lost 0 bases to trimming and J lost 4 bases; unmatched junction nucleotides: 13. The germline CDR1 and CDR2 sequences are SGHDT and YYEEEE. The CDR3 is made up of 17 amino acids. In nucleotides, the CDR3 is TGTGCCAGCAGCTTGGCTGTGAGGCGCAGGGAGGGGTACGAGCAGTACTTC. The encoded protein is CASSLAVRRREGYEQYF.

The chain couples TRBV11-2 to TRBJ1-1; tentatively, D is TRBD1 (5 bases). Trimming took off 2 bases at V and 11 bases at J, with 30 bases between the two ends. The CDR3 consists of 18 residues. Looked up from germline, CDR1 is SGHAT and CDR2 is FQNNGV. CDR3 sequence (DNA): TGTGCCAGCAGCTTAATTTGGTGGGGACTAAAAAACCCACGTGGGGCTTTCTTT. Encoded protein: CASSLIWWGLKNPRGAFF.

The V and J genes are TRBV4-1 and TRBJ2-3; D is undetermined. Trimming shortened V by 3 bases and J by 1 base, and 11 bases separated the two germline ends. The germline CDR1 and CDR2 sequences are MGHRA and YSYEKL. There are 15 residues in the CDR3. The CDR3 loop reads CASSHHGLGTDTQYF. CDR3 sequence (DNA): TGCGCCAGCAGCCACCATGGGCTGGGCACAGATACGCAGTATTTT.

The J gene is TRBJ1-1, the V gene TRBV19; 9 bases match TRBD1. Trimming removed 3 bases from V and 4 bases from J; junction bases left unmatched: 12. The CDR3 length is 17 residues. CDR1 and CDR2 from the germline V gene are LNHDA and SQIVND (reference sequence). CDR3: CASSIRVEQGAATEAFF. The CDR3 nucleotides read TGTGCCAGTAGTATCCGAGTAGAACAGGGGGCGGCCACTGAAGCTTTCTTT.

The chain is built from TRBV12-5 and TRBJ1-2, with D maybe TRBD1 (6 bases). Germline CDR1 and CDR2: LGHNT and FRNRAP. Trimming took off 1 base at V and 4 bases at J, with 10 bases between the two ends. CDR3 size: 14 residues. The CDR3 here is CASGLAGDGYGYTF. The CDR3 DNA reads TGTGCTAGTGGTTTGGCAGGGGACGGCTATGGCTACACCTTC.

The genes are TRBV9 and TRBJ1-3; D is unclear. V gave up 0 bases and J gave up 0 bases, with 7 bases separating them. Germline assignment: CDR1 SGDLS and CDR2 YYNGEE. CDR3 length: 15 residues. The DNA of the CDR3 is TGTGCCAGCAGCGTAGACAGCTCCTCTGGAAACACCATATATTTT. Translation gives CASSVDSSSGNTIYF.

This clone was seen a single time. V is TRBV18 and J is TRBJ2-1; 12 bases are a match to TRBD2. The CDR3 covers 18 residues. J was trimmed by 0 bases and V by 4 bases; bases with no gene match: 7. Germline V gives CDR1 KGHSH, CDR2 LQKENI. Here the CDR3 DNA reads TGTGCCAGCTCACGACCGCCGGGACTAGCGGGCTCCTACAATGAGCAGTTCTTC. As protein: CASSRPPGLAGSYNEQFF.

The chain has TRBV7-2 and TRBJ1-1, with D unclear. Trimming left V 2 bases short and J 10 bases short, with 14 bases between. Germline CDR1 reads SGHTA; CDR2 reads FQGNSA. The CDR3 covers 13 residues. The CDR3: CASSLPVEGRAFF. DNA for the CDR3: TGTGCCAGCAGCTTACCCGTTGAGGGTAGAGCTTTCTTT.

The CDR3 DNA is TGTGCCAGCAGCCCCGCAGGTTTTAAAACTGAAGCTTTCTTT. Translating it yields CASSPAGFKTEAFF. This chain uses TRBV11-2 with TRBJ1-1; D is uncertain. The CDR3 spans 14 residues. Germline V gene lookup returns CDR1 SGHAT and CDR2 FQNNGV. Deletions cut 5 bases from V and 5 bases from J, with 15 bases between.

The chain employs TRBV6-4 and TRBJ2-3; the D gene is possibly TRBD1 (6 bases). This CDR3 has 15 amino acids. The V and J ends lost 3 bases and 1 base respectively, with 11 bases between them. Germline lookup yields CDR1 MRHNA and CDR2 SNTAGT. This CDR3 reads CASSEQGGGTDTQYF. In nucleotides, the CDR3 is TGTGCCAGCAGTGAACAGGGTGGCGGCACAGATACGCAGTATTTT.

J is TRBJ1-4 and V is TRBV9; no definite D call. Trimming left V 1 base short and J 7 bases short, with 8 bases between. The CDR3 length is 13 residues. Germline V gives CDR1 SGDLS, CDR2 YYNGEE. The CDR3 loop reads CASSVNAGEKLFF. The CDR3 nucleotides are TGTGCCAGCAGCGTAAACGCCGGTGAAAAACTGTTTTTT.

The rearrangement joins TRBV25-1 to TRBJ1-1; perhaps TRBD1 as D (6 bases). CDR1 MGHDK and CDR2 SYGVNS come from the germline V gene. The CDR3 contains 14 residues. Deletions cut 3 bases from V and 3 bases from J, with 11 bases between. The CDR3 nucleotides are TGTGCCAGCAGTGAGGAACAGGGCGACACTGAAGCTTTCTTT. Residues: CASSEEQGDTEAFF.

The chain has TRBV5-6 and TRBJ2-7, with TRBD1 matching over 9 bases. The V segment lost 4 bases and the J segment 4 bases; nucleotides outside the gene matches: 6. Germline-derived CDR1 and CDR2 are SGHDT and YYEEEE. CDR3 length: 14 residues. The CDR3 DNA reads TGTGCCAGCAGCCGGGACAGGGCCAGTTACGAGCAGTACTTC. Protein: CASSRDRASYEQYF. The full variable domain, in which reference TRBV5-6 and TRBJ2-7 provide the parts outside the CDR3, is DAGVTQSPTHLIKTRGQQVTLRCSPKSGHDTVSWYQQALGQGPQFIFQYYEEEERQRGNFPDRFSGHQFPNYSSELNVNALLLGDSALYLCASSRDRASYEQYFGPGTRLTVT.

J is TRBJ1-6 and V is TRBV11-3, with D uncertain. There are 14 residues in the CDR3. The V gene lost 9 bases and the J gene lost 3 bases, with 12 bases spanning the gap. Germline-derived CDR1 and CDR2 are SGHNT and YENEEA. CDR3 amino acids: CASSLGSYNSPLHF. In DNA form, the CDR3 reads TGTGCCAGTAGCCTGGGGAGCTATAATTCACCCCTCCACTTT. The entire variable domain, with the rest obtained from reference TRBV11-3 and TRBJ1-6, is as follows: EAGVVQSPRYKIIEKKQPVAFWCNPISGHNTLYWYLQNLGQGPELLIRYENEEAVDDSQLPKDRFSAERLKGVDSTLKIQPAELGDSAVYLCASSLGSYNSPLHFGNGTRLTVT.

The chain joins TRBV27 to TRBJ2-5, with D possibly being TRBD1 (6 bases). Germline values: CDR1 MNHEY, CDR2 SMNVEV (reference sequence). Trimming shortened V by 6 bases and J by 0 bases, and 14 bases separated the two germline ends. The CDR3 sequence is 15 residues long. The DNA of the CDR3 is TGTGCCAGCAGCCCTACTACAGGGTACCAAGAGACCCAGTACTTC. This gives the protein CASSPTTGYQETQYF.